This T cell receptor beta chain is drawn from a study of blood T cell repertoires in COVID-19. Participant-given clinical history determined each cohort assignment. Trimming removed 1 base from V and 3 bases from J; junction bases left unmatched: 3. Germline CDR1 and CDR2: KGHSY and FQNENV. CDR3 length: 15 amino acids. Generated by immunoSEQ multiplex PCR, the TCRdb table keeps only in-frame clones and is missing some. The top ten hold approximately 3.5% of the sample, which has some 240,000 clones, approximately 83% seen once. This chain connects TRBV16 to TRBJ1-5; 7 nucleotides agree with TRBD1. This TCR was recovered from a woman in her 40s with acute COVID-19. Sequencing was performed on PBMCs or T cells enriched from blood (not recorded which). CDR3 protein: CASSQWGTANQPQHF. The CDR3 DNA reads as TGTGCCAGCAGCCAATGGGGGACAGCCAATCAGCCCCAGCATTTT.